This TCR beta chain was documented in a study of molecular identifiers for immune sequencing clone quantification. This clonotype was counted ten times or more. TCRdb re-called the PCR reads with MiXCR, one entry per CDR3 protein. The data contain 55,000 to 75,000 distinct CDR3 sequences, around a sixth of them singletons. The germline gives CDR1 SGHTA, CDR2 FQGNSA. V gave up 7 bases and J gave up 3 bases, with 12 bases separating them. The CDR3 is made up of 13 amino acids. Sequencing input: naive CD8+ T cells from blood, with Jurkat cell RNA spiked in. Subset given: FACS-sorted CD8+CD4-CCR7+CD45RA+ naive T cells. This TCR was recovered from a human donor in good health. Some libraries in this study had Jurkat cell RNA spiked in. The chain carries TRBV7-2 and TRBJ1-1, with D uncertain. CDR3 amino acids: CASNLPLYTEAFF. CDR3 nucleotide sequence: TGTGCCAGCAACCTACCACTATACACTGAAGCTTTCTTT.